This TCR beta chain was recovered during a study of blood T cell repertoires in COVID-19. TCRdb's copy holds only in-frame clones and misses some; the assay was immunoSEQ multiplex PCR. The table has about 200,000 clones, approximately 87% seen once. Germline lookup yields CDR1 ENHRY and CDR2 SYGVKD. The CDR3 runs 12 residues. Deletions cut 6 bases from V and 3 bases from J, with 6 bases between. The material sequenced was peripheral blood. The receptor's source is a woman between 65 and 79 years old with acute or convalescent COVID-19. V and J are TRBV10-3 and TRBJ1-5; D is uncertain. For the CDR3, the DNA is TGTGCCATCAGGACACCCAATCAGCCCCAGCATTTT. Its protein product is CAIRTPNQPQHF.